The present T cell receptor beta chain was sequenced within a study of cytomegalovirus exposure and HLA in healthy donors (dated by TCRdb to 2016 to 2017). About the full investigation: In an earlier analysis of fewer than 750 of the donors, 276 Gb of sequence data and 95 million to 130 million unique TCR beta sequences from some 170 million T cells were reported. An early release that covered roughly 600 HLA-typed donors contained approximately 300 gigabases of sequencing data and 80 million or so unique TCR sequences. Of the roughly 410 genotyped donors, more than 75% were placed in the genetic ancestry cluster associated with self-reported Caucasian donors. The study was designed to test whether signatures of past pathogen exposure could be identified by cataloging public T cell receptors. The T cell repertoires of 666 subjects were profiled by immunosequencing and related to cytomegalovirus serostatus. Besides the first cohort of about 730 subjects, a separate validation cohort made up of over 95 different subjects was used. High-throughput TCR immunosequencing, statistical association of individual TCRs with disease status, and machine learning were combined to predict cytomegalovirus infection status. A later analysis re-examined previously published TCR beta repertoires from about 670 donors and added high-resolution HLA genotyping to investigate patterns of TCR occurrence. In the later analysis, no new phenotypic data were used to find candidate immune exposures; instead, reliance was placed on TCR beta sequences and their occurrence across donors. An earlier analysis of nearly 600 of the donors applied high-throughput TCR beta sequencing to assess whether each TCR beta V gene segment acted as functional or pseudogenic. Alongside the repertoire data, information on donor age, sex, ethnicity and CMV serostatus was compiled. A later genetic analysis used genome-wide SNP genotypes for about three fifths of the 666 donors, treating that subset as a discovery cohort. All discovery cohort repertoires had been generated using a single sequencing platform. HLA typing covered class I and class II loci at four-digit resolution. The number of donors typed differed by locus, with about 629-630 for A, B, C, DRB1 and DQB1, around 520 for DQA1, 606 for DPA1, and around 450 for DPB1. Because of strong linkage in the cohort, five DR-DQ haplotypes were treated as single units for association and clustering. Across approximately 420 genotyped donors of the cohort, an average of approximately 200,000 unique TCR beta nucleotide sequences per donor were sequenced, and 15% to 20% of those sequences were non-productive. The study at large found these results: The earlier analysis of fewer than 750 of the donors excluded roughly 16 rarely observed V segments, including chromosome 9 orphons, because counts were too low. Assigning TCR associations to individual alleles was difficult when HLA alleles, especially DR and DQ, strongly co-occurred. Specific HLA alleles were associated with 15,000 to 20,000 TCR beta sequences at a false discovery rate of 0.05 in a later analysis. Correlated functional status among segregating V segments might reflect linkage disequilibrium, but an unknown experimental factor could not be ruled out. In both the original and validation cohorts, the classifier was reported to diagnose cytomegalovirus status with high specificity and sensitivity. In vitro tests confirmed that a few of the cytomegalovirus-associated TCR beta chains recognize cytomegalovirus antigens. The study listed approximately 160 TCR beta chains as associated with cytomegalovirus. Most TCR sequences were seen in very few donors, while some public TCRs were found in many individuals. In a later analysis, HLA-associated TCR beta chains showed more clonal expansion and lower generation probabilities than non-associated chains that were equally common. In a later analysis, TCR association rates were found to vary across HLA loci, with the most associated TCRs seen for DRB1 alleles and the fewest for HLA-C alleles. Some IMGT-functional V segments, including TRBV6-2 and TRBV6-3, could not be told apart with the 87-base-pair reads, so those segments were excluded. In a later genetic analysis, a missense DCLRE1C variant was associated with V-gene and J-gene trimming of TCR beta chains, and the association was replicated in an independent cohort. A group of highly shared sequence variants was considered likely to be a technical artifact of the sequencing pipeline. For the cohort, immune exposure information was limited to CMV serostatus. Because HLA typing was unavailable for some donors at each locus, only the typed subset was used in association tests. Several of the top co-occurrence clusters appeared to be linked to parvovirus B19, influenza, CMV and Epstein-Barr virus, according to a later analysis. Broadly in line with IMGT annotations, most TCR beta V segments showed up in productive rearrangements about 90% or about 30% of the time in an earlier analysis of a few hundred of the donors. The cohort was sequenced for TCR beta chains only, and without alpha or paired-chain data the features that could be detected were limited. According to a later genetic analysis, donors in an Asian-associated ancestry cluster had fewer N-insertions in productive TCRs than the approximately 700-donor mean. Sequencing depth was assumed to be roughly uniform across donors in the presence/absence analyses, though that assumption may not hold. Most CMV-associated TCR beta chains appeared to be HLA-restricted in a later analysis, and the HLA associations seemed to be driven largely by CMV exposure. The authors suggested that the approach could potentially be extended to other disease states and immunological phenotypes. A further reported finding was that TCR beta sequences accurately predicted the HLA-A and HLA-B alleles for most subjects in the first cohort.

The cohort consisted of hundreds of healthy bone marrow donors. Cohort members were all nominally healthy when sampled, although unrecorded immune exposures were likely present. The donor was CMV seropositive and belonged to the group of about 290 seropositive cohort members. A peripheral blood sample was provided by each donor, and peripheral blood mononuclear cells were used for TCR beta sequencing. The Qiagen DNeasy Blood Extraction Kit was used to extract genomic DNA from the blood cell samples. From a lookup of the germline V gene, CDR1 and CDR2 are KGHSH and LQKENI. The CDR3 numbers 15 residues from cysteine through phenylalanine. Only CDR3 DNA is held: 45 bases, read in frame from base 1. A distance of 16 bases separates the germline ends of V and J, which lose 4 bases and 5 bases respectively. Receptors were amplified or captured by the immunoSEQ multiplex PCR assay. The multiplex PCR relied on a mix of 60 forward primers for TCR Vbeta segments and 13 reverse primers for TCR Jbeta segments. Amplification of the CDR3 region of rearranged TCR beta genes was performed with a multiplex PCR assay on genomic DNA. The amplified TCR beta libraries were sequenced on the Illumina HiSeq System as 87-base-pair reads. Concerning the study's data processing: A later analysis counted 65 million to 90 million unique TCR beta chains across the 550 to 800 repertoires, and roughly 10 million of these chains were shared by at least two donors. Raw reads were error-corrected and collapsed into unique sequences with a nearest-neighbor algorithm that merged closely related sequences to remove PCR and sequencing errors. CDR3 sequences were aligned to IMGT reference sequences to assign V, D and J gene segments. For a sequence to be retained, at least a six-nucleotide match to both a V gene segment and a J gene segment was required. Rearrangements were classified as productive when the CDR3 lacked stop codons and remained in frame with V and J, and all other rearrangements were classified as non-productive. CDR3 was defined according to IMGT convention as the region running from the second conserved V-encoded cysteine to the conserved J-encoded phenylalanine. Sequences without an unambiguous match to a single V gene segment were excluded from the earlier analysis of 500 to 700 of the donors. In an earlier analysis of approximately 590 of the donors, V segments were called functional above 56.7% productive rearrangements and were called segregating when the between-donor standard deviation exceeded 5%. A statistical classification framework was built for diagnosing cytomegalovirus status from the catalog of TCR beta chain sequences. In a later analysis, V and J genes were assigned by comparing TCR nucleotide sequences against IMGT/GENE-DB human TR gene sequences. Using the TCRdist pipeline, a later analysis assigned CDR3 sequences along with most-parsimonious VDJ recombination scenarios. A later analysis defined each TCR beta chain by its CDR3 amino acid sequence plus V-gene family, and excluded reads lacking a unique V-gene family. To address suspected cross-contamination and a sequencing artifact, a later analysis removed around 590 highly shared, low-generation-probability nucleotide sequences. For each public chain, a later analysis derived a clonal expansion index from normalized ranks of inferred template counts within each repertoire. In a later analysis, generation probabilities were computed with a VDJ recombination model fitted to out-of-frame rearrangements, and the resulting probabilities were checked against IGoR. In a later analysis, TCR-TCR, TCR-HLA and TCR-CMV co-occurrence was scored with hypergeometric tests, and a repertoire-size bias correction was applied to TCR pairs. In a later analysis, false discovery rates were estimated by permuting HLA or CMV assignments 20 times. In a later analysis, co-occurring TCRs were grouped using DBSCAN, with TCRdist sequence similarity added in when clustering inside HLA-allele-positive subsets. Co-occurrence clustering excluded repertoires with fewer than 30,000 or more than 120,000 public chains, plus five with anomalous nucleotide sharing. Not all clones reach the TCRdb copy of this immuneACCESS table, which keeps in-frame sequences only. Checked studies attribute under half of the gap to unresolved V genes and leave the rest unexplained. V, J and clone size derive from that table, while D and trimming were established from the DNA sequence. The sample table holds 140,000 to 150,000 clones, of which around four fifths were seen once. The ten largest clones capture roughly 10% of the sample.

This clone was observed once. What this receptor recognizes is not known. Nothing much larger sits one base from this clone, and base qualities are not available. The sequence was obtained from a woman aged 55-70 years in good health and CMV-seropositive. Sequenced input: PBMCs. The V gene is TRBV18 and the J gene is TRBJ2-3; 6 matching bases give a weak D call of TRBD1. The DNA reads TGTGCCAGCTCACGACAAGGGGGTTCAGGAGATACGCAGTATTTT. It is translated as CASSRQGGSGDTQYF.